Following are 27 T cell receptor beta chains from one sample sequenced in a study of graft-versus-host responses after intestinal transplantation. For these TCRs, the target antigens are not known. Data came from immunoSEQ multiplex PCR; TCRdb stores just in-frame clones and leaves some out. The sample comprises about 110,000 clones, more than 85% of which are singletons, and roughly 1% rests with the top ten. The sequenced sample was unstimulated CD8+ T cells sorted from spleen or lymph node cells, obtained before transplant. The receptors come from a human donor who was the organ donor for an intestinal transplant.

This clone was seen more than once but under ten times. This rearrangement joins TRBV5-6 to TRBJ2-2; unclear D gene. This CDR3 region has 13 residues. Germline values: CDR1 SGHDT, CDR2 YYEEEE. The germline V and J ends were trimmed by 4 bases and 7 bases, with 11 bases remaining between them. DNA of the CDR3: TGTGCCAGCAGCATGATCCCGGGCGGGGAGCTGTTTTTT. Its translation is CASSMIPGGELFF. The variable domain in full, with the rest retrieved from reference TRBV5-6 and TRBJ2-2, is DAGVTQSPTHLIKTRGQQVTLRCSPKSGHDTVSWYQQALGQGPQFIFQYYEEEERQRGNFPDRFSGHQFPNYSSELNVNALLLGDSALYLCASSMIPGGELFFGEGSRLTVL.

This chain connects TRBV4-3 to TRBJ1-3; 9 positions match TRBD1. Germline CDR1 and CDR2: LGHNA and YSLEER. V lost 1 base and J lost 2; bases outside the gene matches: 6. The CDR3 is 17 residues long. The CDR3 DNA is TGCGCCAGCAGCCAAGTGGGGGGACAGGGAGCTGGAAACACCATATATTTT. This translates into CASSQVGGQGAGNTIYF.

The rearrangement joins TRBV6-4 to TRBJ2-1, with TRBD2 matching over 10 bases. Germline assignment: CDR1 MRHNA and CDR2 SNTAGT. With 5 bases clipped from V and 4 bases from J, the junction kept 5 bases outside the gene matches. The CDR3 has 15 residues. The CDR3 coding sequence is TGTGCCAGCAGTCCCTCTAGCGGGGGTTACAATGAGCAGTTCTTC. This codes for CASSPSSGGYNEQFF.

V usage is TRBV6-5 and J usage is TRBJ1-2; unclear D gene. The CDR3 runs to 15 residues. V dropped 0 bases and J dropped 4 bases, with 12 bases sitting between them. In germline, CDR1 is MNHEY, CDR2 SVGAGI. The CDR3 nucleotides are TGTGCCAGCAGTTACTCGACACTCCCTAGCTATGGCTACACCTTC. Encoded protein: CASSYSTLPSYGYTF.

The CDR3 DNA reads as TGTGCCAGCAGTTGGGCGGATACAGATACGCAGTATTTT. Translation: CASSWADTDTQYF. This chain uses TRBV27 with TRBJ2-3; no reliable D call. Per germline, CDR1 MNHEY and CDR2 SMNVEV (reference sequence). The CDR3 sequence is 13 residues long. The V and J ends lost 4 bases and 3 bases respectively, with 8 bases between them.

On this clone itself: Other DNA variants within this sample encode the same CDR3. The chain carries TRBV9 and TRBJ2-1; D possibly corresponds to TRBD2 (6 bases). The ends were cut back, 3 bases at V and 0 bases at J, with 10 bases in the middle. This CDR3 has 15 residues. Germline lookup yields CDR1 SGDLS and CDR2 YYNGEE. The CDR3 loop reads CASSGSGSSYNEQFF. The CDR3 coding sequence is TGTGCCAGCAGCGGTAGCGGAAGCTCCTACAATGAGCAGTTCTTC.

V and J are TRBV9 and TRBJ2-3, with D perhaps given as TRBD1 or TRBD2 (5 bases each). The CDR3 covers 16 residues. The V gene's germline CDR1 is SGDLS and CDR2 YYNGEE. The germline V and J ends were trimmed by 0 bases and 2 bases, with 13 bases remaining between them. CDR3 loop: CASSVELRGPTDTQYF. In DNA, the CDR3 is TGTGCCAGCAGCGTAGAGTTGAGGGGACCCACAGATACGCAGTATTTT. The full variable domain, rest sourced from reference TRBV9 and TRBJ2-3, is DSGVTQTPKHLITATGQRVTLRCSPRSGDLSVYWYQQSLDQGLQFLIQYYNGEERAKGNILERFSAQQFPDLHSELNLSSLELGDSALYFCASSVELRGPTDTQYFGPGTRLTVL.

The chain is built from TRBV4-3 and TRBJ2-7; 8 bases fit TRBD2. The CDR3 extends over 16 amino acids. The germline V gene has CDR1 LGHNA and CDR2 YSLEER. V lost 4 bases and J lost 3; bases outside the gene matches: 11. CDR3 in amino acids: CASSLSDLAGYYEQYF. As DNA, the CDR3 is TGCGCCAGCAGCCTTTCTGACTTAGCGGGATACTACGAGCAGTACTTC.

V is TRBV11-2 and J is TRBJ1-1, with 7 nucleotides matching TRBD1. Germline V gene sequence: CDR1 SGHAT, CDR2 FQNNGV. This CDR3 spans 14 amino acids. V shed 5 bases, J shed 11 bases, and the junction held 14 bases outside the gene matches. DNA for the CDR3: TGTGCCAGCAGCCCCAAGGGGGCGGCAGTCTTCGCTTTCTTT. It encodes CASSPKGAAVFAFF.

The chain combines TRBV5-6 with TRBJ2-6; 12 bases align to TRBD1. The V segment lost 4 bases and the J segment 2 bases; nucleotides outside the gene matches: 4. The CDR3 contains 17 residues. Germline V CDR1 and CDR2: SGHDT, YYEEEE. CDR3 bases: TGTGCCAGCAGCGCTGGGACAGGGGGCGCTGGGGCCAACGTCCTGACTTTC. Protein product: CASSAGTGGAGANVLTF.

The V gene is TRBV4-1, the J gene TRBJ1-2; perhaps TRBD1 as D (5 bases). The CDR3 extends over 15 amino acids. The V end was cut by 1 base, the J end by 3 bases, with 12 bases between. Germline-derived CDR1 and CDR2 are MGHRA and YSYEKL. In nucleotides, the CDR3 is TGCGCCAGCAGCCAAGTGGGGGGTTCGGACTATGGCTACACCTTC. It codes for CASSQVGGSDYGYTF.

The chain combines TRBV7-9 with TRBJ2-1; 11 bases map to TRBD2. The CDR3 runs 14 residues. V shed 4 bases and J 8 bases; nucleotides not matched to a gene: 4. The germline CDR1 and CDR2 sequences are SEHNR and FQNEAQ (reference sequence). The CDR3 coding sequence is TGTGCCAGCAGCTCAACTAGCGGGGGTGATGAGCAGTTCTTC. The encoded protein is CASSSTSGGDEQFF. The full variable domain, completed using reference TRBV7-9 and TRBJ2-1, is DTGVSQNPRHKITKRGQNVTFRCDPISEHNRLYWYRQTLGQGPEFLTYFQNEAQLEKSRLLSDRFSAERPKGSFSTLEIQRTEQGDSAMYLCASSSTSGGDEQFFGPGTRLTVL.

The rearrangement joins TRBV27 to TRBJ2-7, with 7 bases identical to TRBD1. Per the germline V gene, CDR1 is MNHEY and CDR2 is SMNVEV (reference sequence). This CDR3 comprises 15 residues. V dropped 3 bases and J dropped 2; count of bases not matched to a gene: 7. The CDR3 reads CASSFSGQGAYEQYF. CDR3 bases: TGTGCCAGCAGTTTTTCAGGGCAGGGGGCCTACGAGCAGTACTTC.

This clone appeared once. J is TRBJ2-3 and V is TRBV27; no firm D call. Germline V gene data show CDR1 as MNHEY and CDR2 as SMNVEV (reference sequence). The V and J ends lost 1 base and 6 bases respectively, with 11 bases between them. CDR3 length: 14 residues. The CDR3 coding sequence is TGTGCCAGCAGTTTATTTGGACCCCGGGATACGCAGTATTTT. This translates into CASSLFGPRDTQYF.

For the CDR3, the DNA is TGTGACCGACTAGCGGGAGACGAGCAGTACTTC. Its protein product is CDRLAGDEQYF. The chain has TRBV19 and TRBJ2-7; 12 bases line up with TRBD2. The V gene's germline CDR1 is LNHDA and CDR2 SQIVND (reference sequence). This CDR3 region has 11 residues.

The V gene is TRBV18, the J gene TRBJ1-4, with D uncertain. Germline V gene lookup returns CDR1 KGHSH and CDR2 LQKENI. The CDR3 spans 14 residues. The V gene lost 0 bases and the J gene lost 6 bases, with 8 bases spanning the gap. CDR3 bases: TGTGCCAGCTCACCACCGGGCCGAGATGAAAAACTGTTTTTT. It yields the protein CASSPPGRDEKLFF.

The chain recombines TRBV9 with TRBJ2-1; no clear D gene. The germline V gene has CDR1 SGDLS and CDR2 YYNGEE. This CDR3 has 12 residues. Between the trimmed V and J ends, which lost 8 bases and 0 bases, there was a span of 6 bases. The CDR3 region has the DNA TGTGCCAGGGAAGGCTCCTACAATGAGCAGTTCTTC. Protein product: CAREGSYNEQFF.

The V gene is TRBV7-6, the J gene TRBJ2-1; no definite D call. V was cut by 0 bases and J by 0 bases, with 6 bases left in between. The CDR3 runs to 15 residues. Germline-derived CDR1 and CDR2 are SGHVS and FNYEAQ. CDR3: CASSLAGSSYNEQFF. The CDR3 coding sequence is TGTGCCAGCAGCTTAGCGGGAAGCTCCTACAATGAGCAGTTCTTC.

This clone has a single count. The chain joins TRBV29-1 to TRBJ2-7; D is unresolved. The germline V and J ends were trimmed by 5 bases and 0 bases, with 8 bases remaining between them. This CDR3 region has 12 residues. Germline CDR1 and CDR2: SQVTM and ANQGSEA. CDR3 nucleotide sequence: TGCAGCGTTCTATCCAGCTCCTACGAGCAGTACTTC. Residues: CSVLSSSYEQYF.

CDR3 protein: CASSDTAMNTEAFF. CDR3 nucleotides: TGTGCCAGCAGTGATACGGCCATGAACACTGAAGCTTTCTTT. This chain connects TRBV2 to TRBJ1-1, with unresolved D. Germline-derived CDR1 and CDR2 are SNHLY and FYNNEI. V lost 3 bases and J lost 0, with 8 bases in between. The CDR3 consists of 14 residues.

Here the CDR3 DNA reads TGTGCCAGCAGTGAATCCGCTCTAGCGGCTGCCTCCACAGATACGCAGTATTTT. It specifies CASSESALAAASTDTQYF. V gene TRBV6-1 combines with J gene TRBJ2-3, with 7 bases lining up with TRBD2. Germline V gene sequence: CDR1 MNHNS, CDR2 SASEGT. This CDR3 comprises 18 residues. J gave up 2 bases and V 2 bases, and 13 bases lay outside the gene matches.

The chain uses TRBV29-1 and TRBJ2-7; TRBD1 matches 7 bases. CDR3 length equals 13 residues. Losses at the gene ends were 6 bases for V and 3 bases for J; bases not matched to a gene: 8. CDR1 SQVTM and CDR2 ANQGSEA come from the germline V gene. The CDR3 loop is CSVFDRVGYEQYF. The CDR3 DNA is TGCAGCGTCTTCGACAGGGTCGGCTACGAGCAGTACTTC.

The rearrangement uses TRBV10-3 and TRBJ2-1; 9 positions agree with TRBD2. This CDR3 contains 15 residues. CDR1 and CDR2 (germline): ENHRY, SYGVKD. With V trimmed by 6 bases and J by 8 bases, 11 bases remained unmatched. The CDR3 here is CAISNLAGEEDEQFF. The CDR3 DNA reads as TGTGCCATCAGCAATTTAGCGGGAGAGGAGGATGAGCAGTTCTTC.

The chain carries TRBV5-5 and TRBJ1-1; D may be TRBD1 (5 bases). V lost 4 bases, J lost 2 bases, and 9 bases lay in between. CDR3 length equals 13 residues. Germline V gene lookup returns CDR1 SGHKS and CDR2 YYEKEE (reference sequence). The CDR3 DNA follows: TGTGCCAGCAGCACAGGTTACAACACTGAAGCTTTCTTT. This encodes CASSTGYNTEAFF.

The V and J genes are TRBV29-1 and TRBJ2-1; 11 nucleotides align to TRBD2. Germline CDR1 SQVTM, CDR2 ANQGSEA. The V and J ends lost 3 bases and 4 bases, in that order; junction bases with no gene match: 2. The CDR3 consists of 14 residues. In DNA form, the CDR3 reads TGCAGCGTTGAGGGACTAGCGGATTACAATGAGCAGTTCTTC. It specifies CSVEGLADYNEQFF.

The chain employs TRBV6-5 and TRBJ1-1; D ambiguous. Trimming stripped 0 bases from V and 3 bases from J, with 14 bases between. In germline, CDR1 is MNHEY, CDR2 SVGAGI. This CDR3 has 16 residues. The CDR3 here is CASSYSNRVRYTEAFF. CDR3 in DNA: TGTGCCAGCAGTTACTCGAATAGGGTTCGGTACACTGAAGCTTTCTTT.

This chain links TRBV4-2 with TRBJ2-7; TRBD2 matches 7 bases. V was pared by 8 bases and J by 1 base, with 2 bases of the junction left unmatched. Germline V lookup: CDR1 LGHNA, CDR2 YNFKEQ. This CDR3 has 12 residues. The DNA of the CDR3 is TGTGCCAGCGGGGGGGGATCCTACGAGCAGTACTTC. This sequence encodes CASGGGSYEQYF.